The 23 T cell receptor beta chains in this list originate from one sample, sequenced in a study of CD4 T cells in relation to SARS-CoV-2 and coronaviruses. Libraries were prepared by immunoSEQ multiplex PCR; TCRdb keeps only in-frame clonotypes and omits some of them. Found here are about 23,000 clones, roughly four fifths of them singletons; the top ten hold about 14%. Unexposed donor CD4+ T cells date from 2011-2018, before the COVID-19 pandemic. After about 10 days of culture, CD4+ T cells were isolated. No antigen has been identified for these receptors. Sequenced: CD4+ T cells from PBMCs, cultured in vitro. The receptors originated from a human donor in good health.

The chain recombines TRBV3-1 (or the pseudogene TRBV3-2) with TRBJ2-7, with 8 bases fitting TRBD1. V dropped 8 bases and J dropped 5; count of bases not matched to a gene: 2. This CDR3 region has 11 residues. The germline V gene has CDR1 LGHDT and CDR2 YNNKEL (reference sequence). The CDR3 DNA is TGTGCCAGCCGGACAGGGAACGAGCAGTACTTC. Protein: CASRTGNEQYF.

V is TRBV9 and J is TRBJ1-2; D is undetermined. The CDR3 extends over 16 amino acids. Trimming cost V 2 bases and J 0 bases, with 14 bases left between them. Germline lookup yields CDR1 SGDLS and CDR2 YYNGEE. The DNA of the CDR3 is TGTGCCAGCAGCGTTACGTGTCTCCAAGCTAACTATGGCTACACCTTC. Its protein product is CASSVTCLQANYGYTF.

V gene TRBV21-1 combines with J gene TRBJ2-5; the tabulated D call, TRBD2, remains unverified against the DNA. TRBV21-1 is labeled a pseudogene. CDR3 size: 22 residues. CDR3 amino acids: CASSKARDRAIYQREGGETQYF. The CDR3 DNA reads as TGTGCCAGCAGCAAAGCGCGAGACAGGGCTATCTATCAGCGGGAGGGGGGAGAGACCCAGTACTTC.

The chain links TRBV4-1 to TRBJ1-1, with TRBD1 matching over 7 bases. The length of the CDR3 is 17 residues. The V gene end was trimmed by 3 bases and the J gene end by 0 bases; junction bases not matched to a gene: 10. Germline CDR1 is MGHRA and CDR2 is YSYEKL. DNA for the CDR3: TGCGCCAGCAGCCAGGGTACAGGGGCGGGAGTGAACACTGAAGCTTTCTTT. Protein: CASSQGTGAGVNTEAFF.

The chain is built from TRBV30 and TRBJ2-1; D is unresolved. Germline CDR1 and CDR2: GTSNPN and SVGIG (reference sequence). CDR3 length equals 9 residues. V dropped 4 bases and J dropped 9 bases, with 4 bases sitting between them. The CDR3 loop is CAWIVEQFF. For the CDR3, the DNA is TGTGCCTGGATCGTTGAGCAGTTCTTC.

V gene TRBV18 combines with J gene TRBJ2-5, with D possibly matching TRBD1 (6 bases). The ends were cut back, 3 bases at V and 2 bases at J, with 13 bases in the middle. CDR3 size: 15 residues. The germline gives CDR1 KGHSH, CDR2 LQKENI. CDR3 in DNA: TGTGCCAGCTCACCTCCGGACAGAAGGCAAGAGACCCAGTACTTC. This gives the protein CASSPPDRRQETQYF.

This chain joins TRBV14 and TRBJ1-4; no firm D call. Per germline, CDR1 SGHDN and CDR2 FVKESK. CDR3 length: 13 residues. V was cut by 4 bases and J by 7 bases, with 10 bases left in between. The CDR3 region is CASSLRLGEKLFF. The CDR3 DNA is TGTGCCAGCAGCCTCCGACTGGGTGAAAAACTGTTTTTT.

The chain couples TRBV10-3 to TRBJ2-5; D unclear. Germline lookup yields CDR1 ENHRY and CDR2 SYGVKD. Between the trimmed V and J ends, which lost 3 bases and 4 bases, there was a span of 3 bases. The CDR3 sequence is 11 residues long. CDR3 in amino acids: CAISDRETQYF. In DNA form, the CDR3 reads TGTGCCATCAGTGATAGAGAGACCCAGTACTTC.

The V gene is TRBV25-1, the J gene TRBJ2-7, with 8 bases identical to TRBD1. CDR3 length: 14 amino acids. The ends lost 5 bases at V and 2 bases at J; junction bases unmatched: 5. Germline values: CDR1 MGHDK, CDR2 SYGVNS. The CDR3 region is CASSKGQAPYEQYF. DNA for the CDR3: TGTGCCAGCAGTAAGGGACAGGCCCCCTACGAGCAGTACTTC.

This sequence joins TRBV5-1 and TRBJ2-1; D possibly corresponds to TRBD2 (5 bases). CDR3 size: 17 residues. Germline CDR1 reads SGHRS; CDR2 reads YFSETQ. Trimming pared 1 base from V and 0 bases from J, leaving 14 bases between. CDR3 residues: CASSLTEGTGSYNEQFF. The CDR3 nucleotides are TGCGCCAGCAGCTTGACTGAGGGTACCGGCTCCTACAATGAGCAGTTCTTC.

V is TRBV29-1 and J is TRBJ1-2, with 8 nucleotides matching TRBD1. Germline V gene sequence: CDR1 SQVTM, CDR2 ANQGSEA. The CDR3 consists of 15 residues. Trimming cost V 3 bases and J 6 bases; bases outside gene matches: 12. The CDR3 nucleotides are TGCAGCGTTGAGGGGGGCCGGGCAGGGGGCAATGGCTACACCTTC. It encodes CSVEGGRAGGNGYTF.

This CDR3 reads CASSDPGLGQETQYF. CDR3 sequence (DNA): TGTGCCAGCAGTGATCCGGGACTAGGGCAAGAGACCCAGTACTTC. V and J are TRBV27 and TRBJ2-5, with 8 bases matching TRBD2. Germline-derived CDR1 and CDR2 are MNHEY and SMNVEV (reference sequence). The CDR3 sequence is 15 residues long. V lost 5 bases to trimming and J lost 2 bases; unmatched junction nucleotides: 7.

This clone was detected once. The V call is TRBV21-1, the J call TRBJ2-1; the listed D gene, TRBD1, was not tested against the DNA. TRBV21-1 is a documented pseudogene. CDR3 length: 16 amino acids. CDR3 nucleotide sequence: TGTGCCAGCAGCACAGGGGACCCAGGCACCTACAATGAGCAGTTCTTC. Protein product: CASSTGDPGTYNEQFF.

This clone was detected a few times. The chain links TRBV5-5 to TRBJ1-4, with D hard to call. Germline CDR1 is SGHKS and CDR2 is YYEKEE (reference sequence). The CDR3 covers 15 residues. V lost 0 bases to trimming and J lost 3 bases, with 9 bases between them. As DNA, the CDR3 is TGTGCCAGCAGCTTGGATGGGAAAGCTAATGAAAAACTGTTTTTT. Protein sequence: CASSLDGKANEKLFF.

This rearrangement joins TRBV5-5 to TRBJ2-2; no definite D call. In germline, CDR1 is SGHKS, CDR2 YYEKEE (reference sequence). The CDR3 loop spans 15 amino acids. Trimming shortened V by 0 bases and J by 2 bases, and 8 bases separated the two germline ends. CDR3 sequence reads: CASSLGRENTGELFF. As DNA, the CDR3 is TGTGCCAGCAGCTTGGGAAGGGAAAACACCGGGGAGCTGTTTTTT.

The J gene is TRBJ2-7, the V gene TRBV4-3; D is perhaps TRBD2 (7 bases). Germline V CDR1 and CDR2: LGHNA, YSLEER. V was cut by 0 bases and J by 2 bases, with 20 bases left in between. This CDR3 region has 18 residues. CDR3 sequence reads: CASSQEIGGGHPPYEQYF. Here the CDR3 DNA reads TGCGCCAGCAGCCAAGAAATTGGGGGGGGCCACCCCCCCTACGAGCAGTACTTC.

This rearrangement joins TRBV14 to TRBJ2-7; 7 bases are shared with TRBD1. V lost 6 bases to trimming and J lost 2 bases; unmatched junction nucleotides: 7. This CDR3 is built from 14 residues. Germline V gene sequence: CDR1 SGHDN, CDR2 FVKESK. The CDR3 DNA reads as TGTGCCAGCAGTCAACGACAGGGCCCCTACGAGCAGTACTTC. As protein: CASSQRQGPYEQYF. Drawing the rest from reference TRBV14 and TRBJ2-7, the complete variable domain is EAGVTQFPSHSVIEKGQTVTLRCDPISGHDNLYWYRRVMGKEIKFLLHFVKESKQDESGMPNNRFLAERTGGTYSTLKVQPAELEDSGVYFCASSQRQGPYEQYFGPGTRLTVT.

As regards this clone: The junction departs from germline at one end; a sequencing error may be responsible. The V gene is TRBV19, the J gene TRBJ1-2; D ambiguous. CDR3 length: 13 amino acids. Germline V gene sequence: CDR1 LNHDA, CDR2 SQIVND (reference sequence). CDR3 bases: TGTGCCAGTAGTATTGAAATGGCCTATGGCCACACCTTC. Protein: CASSIEMAYGHTF.

The chain combines TRBV11-3 with TRBJ2-1, with no clear D. V was clipped by 0 bases and J by 2 bases, with 11 bases between them. This CDR3 is built from 16 residues. Germline V gene sequence: CDR1 SGHNT, CDR2 YENEEA. This CDR3 reads CASSLDGSNPYNEQFF. The DNA of the CDR3 is TGTGCCAGCAGCTTAGATGGATCGAACCCCTACAATGAGCAGTTCTTC.

This clone has just a few counts. The chain uses TRBV19 and TRBJ1-5, with D uncertain. V shed 0 bases and J shed 0 bases, with 12 bases lying between them. The CDR3 loop spans 17 amino acids. Germline loops: CDR1 LNHDA, CDR2 SQIVND (reference sequence). CDR3 bases: TGTGCCAGTAGTATAGAGAACGGTGGTTATAGCAATCAGCCCCAGCATTTT. Amino acid sequence: CASSIENGGYSNQPQHF.

J is TRBJ2-5 and V is TRBV3-1 (or the pseudogene TRBV3-2); 11 bases agree with TRBD2. This CDR3 is built from 15 residues. J was trimmed by 4 bases and V by 8 bases; bases with no gene match: 9. The germline V gene has CDR1 LGHDT and CDR2 YNNKEL (reference sequence). CDR3 nucleotide sequence: TGTGCCAGCGTTCCGCGACTAGCGGGAAGAGAGACCCAGTACTTC. Translating it yields CASVPRLAGRETQYF.

The CDR3 sequence is CASSRRTSGSQDNEQFF. CDR3 coding DNA: TGTGCCAGCAGCCGTCGGACTAGCGGGAGCCAGGACAATGAGCAGTTCTTC. The chain carries TRBV5-4 and TRBJ2-1; 13 bases fit TRBD2. Germline V gene data show CDR1 as SGHNT and CDR2 as YYREEE (reference sequence). The junction had 9 bases not matched to a gene; V was cut back by 4 bases and J by 5 bases. The CDR3 extends over 17 amino acids.

This clone was found a few times. The chain combines TRBV7-9 with TRBJ1-5; TRBD1 aligns across 8 bases. Per the germline V gene, CDR1 is SEHNR and CDR2 is FQNEAQ (reference sequence). CDR3 length equals 15 residues. With V trimmed by 0 bases and J by 4 bases, 2 bases remained unmatched. For the CDR3, the DNA is TGTGCCAGCAGCTTAGCGACAGGGGCGAATCAGCCCCAGCATTTT. Its protein is CASSLATGANQPQHF.